This T cell receptor beta chain was captured in a study of blood T cell repertoires in COVID-19 (dated by TCRdb to about 2020). Regarding the complete study: The collaborator samples originated in the United States, Italy and Spain and spanned the acute and convalescent phases of COVID-19. The dataset comprised deeply sampled blood TCRbeta repertoires from subjects exposed to, actively infected with, or recovered from COVID-19. The prospective study material was composed of cDNA or gDNA derived from T cells, B-cell-depleted T cells, or PBMCs. Sample metadata almost always included a de-identified subject ID, COVID-19 status, age in years and sex. Where HLA class I and class II types were available, the types were taken from metadata supplied by the sample provider, not from assay-based typing. The repertoires were released in a freely available public database meant as a resource for research on the immune response to SARS-CoV-2. Samples were obtained from the ongoing ImmuneRACE study (first 160 participants) and from 950 to 1,500 subjects provided by 6 global collaborators.

As concerns this clone: Its antigen remains undetermined. The input lacks base qualities; no much larger clone sits a single base away.

The collaborating institutions used their own protocols to collect whole blood in K2EDTA tubes. For TCRbeta analysis, collaborators shipped samples as frozen whole blood, isolated PBMCs, or DNA extracted from either of those sample types. TCRbeta CDR3 regions were amplified from genomic DNA using the immunoSEQ Assay, a bias-controlled multiplex PCR. The published analysis was carried out like this. The number of nucleated cells in each sample was estimated by amplification of reference gene primers within the assay. Sequence reads were collapsed and filtered to measure the absolute abundance of every unique TCRbeta CDR3 rearrangement. For each sample, productive Simpson clonality was calculated as the square root of Simpson's diversity index across productive rearrangements. TCRdb carries this immuneACCESS record with in-frame sequences only. Its versions omit some clonotypes, under half of them owing to an unresolved V gene in the studies checked, with the rest unexplained. V and J calls and clone size are given by that table; D and trimming were obtained from the DNA. This sample holds over 300,000 clones; over 75% were observed only once. The leading ten clones occupy roughly 7.8% of the sample.

What the research found in general, with its limitations: The quantity of clinical and demographic metadata differed by source and by participant and was supplied without curation.

V gives up 3 bases and J gives up 2 bases, and the segment between their germline ends measures 11 bases. The germline V gene provides CDR1 MNHNS and CDR2 SASEGT. The CDR3, from cysteine to phenylalanine, totals 14 residues. Only CDR3 DNA remains: 42 bases, in frame from the first base. This receptor chain uses TRBV6-1 and TRBJ2-7, and the D gene may be TRBD2, 6 bases matching. The sequenced sample was peripheral blood. This clonotype was obtained from a human donor in a cohort sampled during active COVID-19. The DNA sequence is as follows: TGTGCCAGCAGTGACGGGACTTACACCTACGAGCAGTACTTC. Its protein is CASSDGTYTYEQYF.